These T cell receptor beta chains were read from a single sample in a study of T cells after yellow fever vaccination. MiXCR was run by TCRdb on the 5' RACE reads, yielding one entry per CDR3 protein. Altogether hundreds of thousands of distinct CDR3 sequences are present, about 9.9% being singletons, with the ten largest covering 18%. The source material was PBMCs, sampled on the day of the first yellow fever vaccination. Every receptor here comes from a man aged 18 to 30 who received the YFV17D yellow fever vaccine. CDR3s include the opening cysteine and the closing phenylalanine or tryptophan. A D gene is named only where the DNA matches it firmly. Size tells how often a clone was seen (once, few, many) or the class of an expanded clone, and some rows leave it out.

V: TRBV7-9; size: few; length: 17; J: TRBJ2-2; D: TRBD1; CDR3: CASVTLVGTGNTGELFF
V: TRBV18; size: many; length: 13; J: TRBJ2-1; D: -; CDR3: CASSPQAGNEQFF
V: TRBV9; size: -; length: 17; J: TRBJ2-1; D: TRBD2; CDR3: CASRRGGGAGSYNEQFF
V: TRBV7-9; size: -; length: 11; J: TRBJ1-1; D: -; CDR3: CASRLAGVAFF
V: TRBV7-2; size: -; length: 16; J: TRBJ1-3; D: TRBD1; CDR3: CASSPDRVPSGNTIYF
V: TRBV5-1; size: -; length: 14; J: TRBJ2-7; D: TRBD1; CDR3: CASTIPGGSYEQYF
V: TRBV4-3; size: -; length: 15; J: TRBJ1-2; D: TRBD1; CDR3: CASSQVKGASHGYTF
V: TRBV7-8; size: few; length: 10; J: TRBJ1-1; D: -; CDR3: CASPGFEAFF
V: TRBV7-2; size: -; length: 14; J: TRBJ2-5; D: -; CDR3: CASSFQGSEETQYF
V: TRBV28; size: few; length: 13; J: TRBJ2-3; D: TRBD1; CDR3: CASTGTGTDTQYF
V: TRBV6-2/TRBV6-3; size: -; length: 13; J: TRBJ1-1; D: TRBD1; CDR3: CASEPGGRTEAFF
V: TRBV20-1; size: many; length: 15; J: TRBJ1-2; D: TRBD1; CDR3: CSALKAGQGGYGYTF
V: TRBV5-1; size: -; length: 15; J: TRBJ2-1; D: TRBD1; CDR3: CASSQGQVSYNEQFF
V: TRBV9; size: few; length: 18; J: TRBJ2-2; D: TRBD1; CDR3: CASSAPGQGVRGTGELFF
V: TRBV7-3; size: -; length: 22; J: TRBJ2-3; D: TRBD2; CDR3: CASSFTTGTSGGVTFSTDTQYF
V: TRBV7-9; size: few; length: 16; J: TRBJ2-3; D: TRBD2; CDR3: CASSPPGGGRTDTQYF
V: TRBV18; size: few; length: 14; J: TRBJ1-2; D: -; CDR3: CASSPPPLGAGYTF
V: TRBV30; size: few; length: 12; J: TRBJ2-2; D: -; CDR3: CARRWGTGELFF
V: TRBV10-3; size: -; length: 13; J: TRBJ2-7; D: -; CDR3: CAIRGDVYGEQYF
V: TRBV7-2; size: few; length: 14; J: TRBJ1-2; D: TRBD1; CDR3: CASSPFGTDKGKSF
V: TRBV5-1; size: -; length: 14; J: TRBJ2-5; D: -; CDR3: CASSLGTRGETQYF
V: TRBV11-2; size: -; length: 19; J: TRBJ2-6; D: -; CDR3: CASSPGVQGSLAGANVLTF
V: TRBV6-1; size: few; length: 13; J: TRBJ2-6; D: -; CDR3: CASIFPTANVLTF
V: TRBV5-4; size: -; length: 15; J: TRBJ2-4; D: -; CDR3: CASTLGGDAKNIQYF
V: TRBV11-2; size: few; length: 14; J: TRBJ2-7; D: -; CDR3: CASSLWQQAYEQYF
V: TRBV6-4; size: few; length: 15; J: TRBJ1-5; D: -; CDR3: CASSDSRAGGGPQHF
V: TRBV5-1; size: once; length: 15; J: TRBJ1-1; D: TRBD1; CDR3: CASSKTGGLNTEAFF
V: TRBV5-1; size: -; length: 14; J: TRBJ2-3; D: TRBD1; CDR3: CASSFRGITDTQYF
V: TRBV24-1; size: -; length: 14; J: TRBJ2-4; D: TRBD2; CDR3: CATSDTGTRGIQYF
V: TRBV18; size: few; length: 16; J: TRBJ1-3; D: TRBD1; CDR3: CASSPDRGNSGNTIYF
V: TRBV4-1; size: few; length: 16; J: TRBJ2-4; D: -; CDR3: CASSQPDRTKENIQYF
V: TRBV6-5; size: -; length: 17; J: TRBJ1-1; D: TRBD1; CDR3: CASSYSTGGGEGTVAFF